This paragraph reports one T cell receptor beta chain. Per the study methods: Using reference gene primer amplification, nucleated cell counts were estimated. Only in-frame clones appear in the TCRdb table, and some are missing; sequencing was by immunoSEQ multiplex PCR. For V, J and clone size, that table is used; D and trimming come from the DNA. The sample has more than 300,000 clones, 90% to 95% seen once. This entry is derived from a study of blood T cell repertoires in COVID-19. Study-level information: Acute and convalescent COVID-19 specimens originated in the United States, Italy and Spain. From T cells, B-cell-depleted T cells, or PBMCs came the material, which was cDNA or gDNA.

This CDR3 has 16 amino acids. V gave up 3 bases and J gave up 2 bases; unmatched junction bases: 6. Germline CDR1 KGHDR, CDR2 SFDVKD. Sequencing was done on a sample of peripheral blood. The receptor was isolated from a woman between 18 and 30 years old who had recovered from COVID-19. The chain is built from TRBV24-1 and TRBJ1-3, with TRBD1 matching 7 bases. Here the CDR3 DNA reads TGTGCCACCAGTGATCCCCCCGGGACAGCTGGAAACACCATATATTTT. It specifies CATSDPPGTAGNTIYF.